This T cell receptor (beta chain) was identified during a study of cytomegalovirus exposure and HLA in healthy donors. Study-wide context: Among the approximately 420 donors who were genotyped, 81% fell in the genetic ancestry cluster that is associated with self-reported Caucasian donors.

Whole-study findings and limits: CMV serostatus stood as the only immune exposure information on hand. Later analysis associated a missense DCLRE1C variant with TCR beta V- and J-gene trimming.

PCR involved 60 Vbeta and 13 Jbeta primers. Measured with immunoSEQ multiplex PCR; TCRdb has only the in-frame clones, and not every one. The sample contains 250,000 to 300,000 clones, roughly 81% of which appear only once. To note about this clone: Its target is not known.

V dropped 4 bases and J dropped 2; count of bases not matched to a gene: 6. The CDR3 consists of 15 residues. Per germline, CDR1 LGHNA and CDR2 YSLEER. Sequencing used PBMCs. This TCR derives from a woman aged 35 to 49 in good health and CMV-seropositive. The genes are TRBV4-3 and TRBJ1-2, with 8 positions matching TRBD1. The CDR3 here is CASSRDRGTNYGYTF. DNA of the CDR3: TGCGCCAGCAGCCGCGACAGGGGTACAAACTATGGCTACACCTTC.